Each of the 8 T cell receptor beta chains below was sequenced from the same sample in a study of CD8+ T cells in alopecia areata. Reverse transcribed after extraction, RNA yielded cDNA as the sequencing template. The repertoire was sequenced with immunoSEQ multiplex PCR; TCRdb's copy has only in-frame clones and lacks some. The top ten clones hold 5.5% to 6% of a sample with 150,000 to 250,000 clones, 58% of them seen once. Treatment: oral pan-JAK inhibitor, 5-10 mg twice daily. The sample in question was CD4+ T cells sorted from blood, obtained at week 24, from a patient treated with tofacitinib. The receptors stem from a human donor with alopecia areata.

The rearrangement uses TRBV30 and TRBJ1-1; D possibly corresponds to TRBD1 (5 bases). The germline gives CDR1 GTSNPN, CDR2 SVGIG (reference sequence). There are 14 residues in the CDR3. V was shortened by 3 bases and J by 0 bases, with 11 bases between the two germline ends. The CDR3 DNA reads TGTGCCTGGAGCCGGGACGGAATGAACACTGAAGCTTTCTTT. Its protein product is CAWSRDGMNTEAFF.

The chain carries TRBV5-1 and TRBJ2-7, with 9 positions matching TRBD1. From germline, CDR1 is SGHRS and CDR2 YFSETQ. The CDR3 runs 14 residues. With 1 base clipped from V and 5 bases from J, the junction kept 4 bases outside the gene matches. The DNA of the CDR3 is TGCGCCAGCAGCTTGCGGGACAGGGCTAACGAGCAGTACTTC. It translates to CASSLRDRANEQYF.

This rearrangement joins TRBV7-2 to TRBJ2-7, with D tentatively TRBD2 (6 bases). The CDR3 extends over 13 amino acids. V dropped 5 bases and J dropped 7 bases, with 15 bases sitting between them. Germline assignment: CDR1 SGHTA and CDR2 FQGNSA. CDR3 DNA sequence: TGTGCCAGCAGCCACCGCGAGGCGGGAGAGCAGTACTTC. Translating gives CASSHREAGEQYF.

The V and J genes are TRBV14 and TRBJ1-6; a possible D gene is TRBD1 (6 bases). Germline loops: CDR1 SGHDN, CDR2 FVKESK. This CDR3 is 17 amino acids long. The V end lost 6 bases, the J end lost 0 bases, and 15 bases lay between the germline ends. DNA for the CDR3: TGTGCCAGCAGGCAGGACAGCCGGAGCTCCTATAATTCACCCCTCCACTTT. Protein: CASRQDSRSSYNSPLHF.

The CDR3: CASSATGRNTEAFF. The CDR3 nucleotides read TGTGCCAGCAGCGCGACAGGGAGGAACACTGAAGCTTTCTTT. V and J are TRBV7-3 and TRBJ1-1; 7 bases map to TRBD1. The V and J ends lost 5 bases and 1 base, in that order; junction bases with no gene match: 4. The CDR3 is 14 residues long. CDR1 SGHTA and CDR2 FQGTGA come from the germline V gene.

This chain connects TRBV30 to TRBJ2-1; perhaps TRBD2 as D (5 bases). The CDR3 has 13 amino acids. V was cut by 1 base and J by 4 bases, with 8 bases left in between. Germline V gene data show CDR1 as GTSNPN and CDR2 as SVGIG (reference sequence). The CDR3 loop is CAWSASRYNEQFF. In DNA form, the CDR3 reads TGTGCCTGGAGTGCTAGCAGATACAATGAGCAGTTCTTC.

DNA of the CDR3: TGTGCCAGCAGTTGGGGGGCGGGGAACACTGAAGCTTTCTTT. This gives the protein CASSWGAGNTEAFF. The gene calls are TRBV2 and TRBJ1-1; tentatively, D is TRBD1 (6 bases). The V end was cut by 5 bases, the J end by 1 base, with 11 bases between. Germline assignment: CDR1 SNHLY and CDR2 FYNNEI. There are 14 residues in the CDR3. Variable domain in full (rest from reference TRBV2 and TRBJ1-1): EPEVTQTPSHQVTQMGQEVILRCVPISNHLYFYWYRQILGQKVEFLVSFYNNEISEKSEIFDDQFSVERPDGSNFTLKIRSTKLEDSAMYFCASSWGAGNTEAFFGQGTRLTVV.

The V call is TRBV5-1, the J call TRBJ2-3, with 10 positions matching TRBD2. Trimming took 3 bases from V and 6 from J; bases not matched to a gene: 4. CDR3 size: 14 residues. Germline values: CDR1 SGHRS, CDR2 YFSETQ. The CDR3: CASSWASGSDTQYF. In DNA, the CDR3 is TGCGCCAGCAGCTGGGCTAGCGGGAGCGATACGCAGTATTTT.